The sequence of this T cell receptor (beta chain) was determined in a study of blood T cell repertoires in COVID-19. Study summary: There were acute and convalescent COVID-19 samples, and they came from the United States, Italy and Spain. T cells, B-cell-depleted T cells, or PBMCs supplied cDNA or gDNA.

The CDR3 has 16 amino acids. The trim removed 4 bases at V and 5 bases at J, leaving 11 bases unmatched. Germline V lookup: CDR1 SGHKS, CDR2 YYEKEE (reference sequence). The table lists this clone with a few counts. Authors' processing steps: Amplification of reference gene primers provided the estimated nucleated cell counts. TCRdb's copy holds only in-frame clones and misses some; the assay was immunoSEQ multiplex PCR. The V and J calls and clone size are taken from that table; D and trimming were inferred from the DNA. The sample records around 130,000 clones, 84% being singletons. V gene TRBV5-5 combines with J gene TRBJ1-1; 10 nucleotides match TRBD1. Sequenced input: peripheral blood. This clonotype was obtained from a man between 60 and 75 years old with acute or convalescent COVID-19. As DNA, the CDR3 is TGTGCCAGCAGCGCAATGCGGGACAGGGGAGGAACTGAAGCTTTCTTT. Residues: CASSAMRDRGGTEAFF.